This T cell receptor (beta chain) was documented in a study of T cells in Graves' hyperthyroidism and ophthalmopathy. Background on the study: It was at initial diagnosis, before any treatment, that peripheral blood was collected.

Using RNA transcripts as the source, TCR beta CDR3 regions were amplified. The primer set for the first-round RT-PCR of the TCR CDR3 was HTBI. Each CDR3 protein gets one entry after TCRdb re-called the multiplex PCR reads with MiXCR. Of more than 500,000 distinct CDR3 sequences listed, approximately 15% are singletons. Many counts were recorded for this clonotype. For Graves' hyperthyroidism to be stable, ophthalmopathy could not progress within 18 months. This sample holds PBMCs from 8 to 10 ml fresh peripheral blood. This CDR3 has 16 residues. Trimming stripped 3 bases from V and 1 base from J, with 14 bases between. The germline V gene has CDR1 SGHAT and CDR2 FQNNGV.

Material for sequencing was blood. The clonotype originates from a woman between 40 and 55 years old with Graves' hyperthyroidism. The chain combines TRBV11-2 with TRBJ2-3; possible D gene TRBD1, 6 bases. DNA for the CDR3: TGTGCCAGCAGCTTGCACAGGGCTCCGGGCACAGATACGCAGTATTTT. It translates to CASSLHRAPGTDTQYF.